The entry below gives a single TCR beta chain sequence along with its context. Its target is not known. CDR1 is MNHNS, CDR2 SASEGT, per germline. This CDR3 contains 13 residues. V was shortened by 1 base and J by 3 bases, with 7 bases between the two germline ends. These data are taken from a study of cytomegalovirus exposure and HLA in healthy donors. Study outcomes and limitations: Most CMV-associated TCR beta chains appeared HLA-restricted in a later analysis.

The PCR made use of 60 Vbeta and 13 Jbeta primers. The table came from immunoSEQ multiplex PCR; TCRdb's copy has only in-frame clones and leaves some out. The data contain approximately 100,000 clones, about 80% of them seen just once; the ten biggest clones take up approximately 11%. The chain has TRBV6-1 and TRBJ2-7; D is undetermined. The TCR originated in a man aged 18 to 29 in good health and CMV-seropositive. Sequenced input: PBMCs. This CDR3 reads CASSEGSSYEQYF. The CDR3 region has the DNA TGTGCCAGCAGTGAAGGGAGTAGCTACGAGCAGTACTTC.